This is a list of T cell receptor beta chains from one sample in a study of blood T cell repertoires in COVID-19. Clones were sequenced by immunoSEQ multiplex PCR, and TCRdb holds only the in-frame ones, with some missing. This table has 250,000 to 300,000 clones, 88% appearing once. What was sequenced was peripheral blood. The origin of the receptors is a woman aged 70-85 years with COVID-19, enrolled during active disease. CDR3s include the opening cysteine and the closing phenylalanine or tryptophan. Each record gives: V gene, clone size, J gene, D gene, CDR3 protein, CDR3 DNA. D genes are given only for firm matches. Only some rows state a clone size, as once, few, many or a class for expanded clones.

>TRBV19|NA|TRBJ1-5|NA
CASSIPRRGGLGQPQHF
TGTGCCAGTAGTATTCCCCGCAGGGGTGGGTTGGGGCAGCCCCAGCATTTT
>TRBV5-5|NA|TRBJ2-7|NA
CASSLGTGHGEQYF
TGTGCCAGCAGCTTGGGTACAGGGCACGGCGAGCAGTACTTC
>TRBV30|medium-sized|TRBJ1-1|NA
CAWSVSGGTEAFF
TGTGCCTGGAGTGTATCGGGGGGCACTGAAGCTTTCTTT
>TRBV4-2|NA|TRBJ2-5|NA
CASSQAQTGLKQETQYF
TGTGCCAGCAGCCAAGCCCAAACAGGGCTTAAACAGGAGACCCAGTACTTC
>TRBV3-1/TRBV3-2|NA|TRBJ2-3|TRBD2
CASSQGGLAGGSDTQYF
TGTGCCAGCAGCCAAGGGGGACTAGCGGGAGGGTCAGATACGCAGTATTTT
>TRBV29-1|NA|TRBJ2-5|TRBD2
CSLSGSLQETQYF
TGCAGCCTTAGCGGGAGCCTCCAAGAGACCCAGTACTTC
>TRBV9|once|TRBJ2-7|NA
CASSVAQEEGEQYF
TGTGCCAGCAGCGTAGCACAGGAGGAGGGCGAGCAGTACTTC
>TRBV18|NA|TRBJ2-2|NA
CASSPTSGELFF
TGTGCCAGCTCACCAACTAGCGGGGAGCTGTTTTTT
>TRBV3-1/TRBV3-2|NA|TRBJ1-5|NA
CASSEGTVSNQPQHF
TGTGCCAGCAGCGAAGGAACAGTTAGCAATCAGCCCCAGCATTTT
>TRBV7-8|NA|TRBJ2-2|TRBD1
CASSPTGSGELFF
TGTGCCAGCAGCCCGACAGGGTCCGGGGAGCTGTTTTTT
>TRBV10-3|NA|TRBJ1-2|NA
CAIRSDSNNYGYTF
TGTGCCATCAGGTCGGACAGCAATAACTATGGCTACACCTTC
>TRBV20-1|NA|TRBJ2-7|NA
CSVQGFEQYF
TGCAGTGTCCAGGGTTTCGAGCAGTACTTC
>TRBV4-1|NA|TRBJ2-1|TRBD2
CASRLHPLAGVSREQFF
TGCGCCAGCAGACTTCACCCTCTAGCGGGAGTCAGTCGTGAGCAGTTCTTC
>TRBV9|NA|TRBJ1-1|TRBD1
CASSVEDRGGVNTEAFF
TGTGCCAGCAGCGTAGAAGATCGAGGGGGCGTGAACACTGAAGCTTTCTTT
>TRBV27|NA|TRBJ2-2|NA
CASGVISGTGELFF
TGTGCCAGCGGAGTTATTTCGGGCACCGGGGAGCTGTTTTTT
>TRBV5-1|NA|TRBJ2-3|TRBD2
CASSFLAESTDTQYF
TGCGCCAGCAGTTTCCTAGCGGAGAGCACAGATACGCAGTATTTT
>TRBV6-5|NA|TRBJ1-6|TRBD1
CASSPQGNSPLHF
TGTGCCAGCAGTCCACAGGGGAATTCACCCCTCCACTTT
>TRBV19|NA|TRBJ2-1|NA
CASSPIDRTDRHWSSYNEQFF
TGTGCCAGTAGTCCCATTGACAGGACGGATAGGCACTGGAGCTCCTACAATGAGCAGTTCTTC
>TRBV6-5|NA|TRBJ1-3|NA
CAVEDTSSGNTIYF
TGTGCCGTGGAAGACACTAGCTCTGGAAACACCATATATTTT
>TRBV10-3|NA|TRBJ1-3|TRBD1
CAINRDRDVSGNTIYF
TGTGCCATCAATCGTGACAGGGACGTCTCTGGAAACACCATATATTTT
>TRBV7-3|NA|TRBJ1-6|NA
CASSSSTGAGSPLHF
TGTGCCAGCAGCTCCTCGACCGGCGCAGGATCACCCCTCCACTTT
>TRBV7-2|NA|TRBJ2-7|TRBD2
CASRGPAGMYEQYF
TGTGCCAGCAGGGGCCCAGCGGGGATGTACGAGCAGTACTTC
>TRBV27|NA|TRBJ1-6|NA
CASSLGGDTYNSPLHF
TGTGCCAGCTCACTCGGGGGGGACACTTATAATTCACCCCTCCACTTT
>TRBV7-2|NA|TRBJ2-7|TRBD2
CASSLDSGLAYEQYF
TGTGCCAGCAGCTTAGATTCTGGACTAGCCTACGAGCAGTACTTC
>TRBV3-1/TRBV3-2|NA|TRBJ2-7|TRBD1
CASSQGQGDREQYF
TGTGCCAGCAGCCAGGGACAGGGGGATCGGGAGCAGTACTTC
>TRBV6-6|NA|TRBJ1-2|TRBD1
CASSSGQGANYGYTF
TGTGCCAGCAGTTCGGGACAGGGGGCAAACTATGGCTACACCTTC
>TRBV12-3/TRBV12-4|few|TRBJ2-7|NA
CASSSYGEQYF
TGTGCCAGCAGTTCTTACGGCGAGCAGTACTTC
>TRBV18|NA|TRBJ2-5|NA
CASSPPSGGGETQYF
TGTGCCAGCTCACCACCGTCAGGGGGAGGAGAGACCCAGTACTTC
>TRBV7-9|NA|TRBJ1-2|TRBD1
CASSHSTGRGYGYTF
TGTGCCAGCAGCCATTCGACAGGGCGGGGCTATGGCTACACCTTC
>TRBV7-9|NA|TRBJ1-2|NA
CASSPQFQGRNGYTF
TGTGCCAGCAGCCCGCAATTCCAGGGTAGGAATGGCTACACCTTC
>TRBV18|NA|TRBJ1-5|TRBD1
CASSPDRVNQPQHF
TGTGCCAGCTCACCAGACAGGGTCAATCAGCCCCAGCATTTT
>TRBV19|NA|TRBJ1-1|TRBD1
CAARRQGSNTEAFF
TGTGCCGCTCGCCGACAGGGATCTAACACTGAAGCTTTCTTT
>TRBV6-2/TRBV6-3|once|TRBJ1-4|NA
CASSSTNEKLFF
TGTGCCAGCAGTTCTACTAATGAAAAACTGTTTTTT
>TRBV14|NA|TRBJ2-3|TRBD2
CASSLWTSGGSDTQYF
TGTGCCAGCAGCCTATGGACTAGCGGCGGGTCAGATACGCAGTATTTT
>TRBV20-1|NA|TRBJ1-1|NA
CSAYGDTEAFF
TGCAGTGCGTACGGGGACACTGAAGCTTTCTTT
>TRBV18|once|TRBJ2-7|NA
CASSPGGQGPGEQYF
TGTGCCAGCTCACCAGGTGGGCAGGGGCCGGGCGAGCAGTACTTC
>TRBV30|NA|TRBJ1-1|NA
CAWSLIAFNPTEAFF
TGTGCCTGGAGCCTCATAGCATTCAACCCCACTGAAGCTTTCTTT
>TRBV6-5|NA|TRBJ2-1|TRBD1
CASRTGAHTYNEQFF
TGTGCCAGCAGAACAGGGGCCCATACCTACAATGAGCAGTTCTTC
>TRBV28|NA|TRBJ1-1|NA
CASSPDTEAFF
TGTGCCAGCAGCCCTGACACTGAAGCTTTCTTT
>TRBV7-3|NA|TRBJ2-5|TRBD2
CASSSGLAGETQYF
TGTGCCAGCAGCTCGGGACTAGCTGGGGAGACCCAGTACTTC
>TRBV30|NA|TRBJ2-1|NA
CAWQPPQYTGDEQFF
TGTGCCTGGCAACCACCGCAATATACCGGTGATGAGCAGTTCTTC
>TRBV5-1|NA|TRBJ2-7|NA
CASDLRSPPYEQYF
TGCGCCAGCGACCTACGGAGCCCCCCCTACGAGCAGTACTTC
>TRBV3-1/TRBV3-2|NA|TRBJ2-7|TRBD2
CASSLQVSAGASGEQYF
TGTGCCAGCAGCCTTCAGGTCAGTGCGGGAGCCTCCGGGGAGCAGTACTTC
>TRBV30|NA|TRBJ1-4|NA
CAWTSQATNEKLFF
TGTGCCTGGACGTCGCAGGCAACTAATGAAAAACTGTTTTTT
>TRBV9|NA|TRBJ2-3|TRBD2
CASSVATGTSGSTDTQYF
TGTGCCAGCAGCGTAGCTACTGGGACTAGCGGGAGCACAGATACGCAGTATTTT
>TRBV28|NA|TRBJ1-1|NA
CASTWLEGENTEAFF
TGTGCCAGCACGTGGCTCGAAGGAGAGAACACTGAAGCTTTCTTT
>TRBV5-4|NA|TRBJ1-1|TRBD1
CASSSGTAYTEAFF
TGTGCCAGCAGCTCCGGGACAGCCTACACTGAAGCTTTCTTT
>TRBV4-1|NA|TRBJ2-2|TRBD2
CASRLAGRTGELFF
TGCGCCAGCAGACTAGCGGGTCGAACCGGGGAGCTGTTTTTT
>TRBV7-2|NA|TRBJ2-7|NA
CASSLGQGGEQYF
TGTGCCAGCAGCTTAGGTCAGGGGGGCGAGCAGTACTTC
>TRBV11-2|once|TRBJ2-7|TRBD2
CASSFSGWRYEQYF
TGTGCCAGCAGCTTTAGCGGGTGGCGCTACGAGCAGTACTTC
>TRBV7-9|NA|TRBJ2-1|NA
CASGTYNEQFF
TGTGCCAGCGGCACCTACAATGAGCAGTTCTTC
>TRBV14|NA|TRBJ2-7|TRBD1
CASSSRTGGLYEQYF
TGTGCCAGCAGCAGCCGGACAGGGGGCTTATACGAGCAGTACTTC
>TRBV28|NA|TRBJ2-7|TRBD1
CASSPGTGNQYEQYF
TGTGCCAGCAGTCCTGGGACAGGGAATCAATACGAGCAGTACTTC